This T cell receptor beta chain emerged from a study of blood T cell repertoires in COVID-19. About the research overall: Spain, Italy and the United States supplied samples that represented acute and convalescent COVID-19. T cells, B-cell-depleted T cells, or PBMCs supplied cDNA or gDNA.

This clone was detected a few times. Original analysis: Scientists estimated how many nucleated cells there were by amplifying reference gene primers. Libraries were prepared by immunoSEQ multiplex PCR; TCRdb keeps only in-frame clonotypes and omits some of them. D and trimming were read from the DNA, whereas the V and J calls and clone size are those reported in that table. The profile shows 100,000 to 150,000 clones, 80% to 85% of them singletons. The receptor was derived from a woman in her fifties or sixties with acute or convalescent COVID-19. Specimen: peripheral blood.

Here the CDR3 reads CASSQVGAWETQYF. CDR3 in DNA: TGTGCCAGCAGCCAAGTGGGGGCCTGGGAGACCCAGTACTTC. The chain joins TRBV14 to TRBJ2-5, with D tentatively TRBD1 (6 bases). CDR3 length: 14 residues. Germline CDR1 is SGHDN and CDR2 is FVKESK. V lost 1 base, J lost 5 bases, and 11 bases lay in between.